This is a list of T cell receptor beta chains from one sample in a study of cytomegalovirus exposure and HLA in healthy donors. Using immunoSEQ multiplex PCR, the repertoire was profiled, and TCRdb retains in-frame clones only, with some absent. This sample has under 250,000 clones, with approximately 87% found just once. The sample taken for sequencing was PBMCs. All receptors come from a young woman in good health and CMV-seronegative. Each CDR3 is given with its conserved first and last residue. D genes are given only for firm matches. Not every row has a clone size; where given, it reads once, few, many or a size class.

v_call,d_call,clone_size,j_call,cdr3_aa,cdr3_nt
TRBV15,NA,NA,TRBJ2-7,CATLRDEQYF,TGTGCCACGTTGAGGGACGAGCAGTACTTC
TRBV18,NA,NA,TRBJ1-6,CASSLSVQGFPSPLHF,TGTGCCAGCTCACTTAGTGTACAGGGTTTTCCCTCACCCCTCCACTTT
TRBV6-8,NA,NA,TRBJ2-3,CASSPPTGRAQADTQYF,TGTGCCAGCAGTCCTCCGACGGGCAGGGCGCAGGCAGATACGCAGTATTTT
TRBV5-1,NA,NA,TRBJ1-2,CASRAEVNYGYTF,TGCGCCAGCAGGGCGGAAGTTAACTATGGCTACACCTTC
TRBV14,NA,NA,TRBJ2-3,CASSPEGAPRQLVTQYF,TGTGCCAGCAGCCCAGAAGGGGCACCCCGGCAACTCGTTACGCAGTATTTT
TRBV11-3,NA,NA,TRBJ2-1,CASSLGGGISGEQFF,TGTGCCAGCAGCTTAGGAGGCGGGATCTCCGGTGAGCAGTTCTTC
TRBV29-1,NA,NA,TRBJ1-3,CSVLLGGNTIYF,TGCAGCGTTCTTCTGGGTGGAAACACCATATATTTT
TRBV5-1,NA,NA,TRBJ2-4,CASSLEPGLAKNIQYF,TGCGCCAGCAGCTTGGAACCGGGACTAGCCAAAAACATTCAGTACTTC
TRBV2,TRBD1,once,TRBJ2-3,CASTRDRASTDTQYF,TGTGCCAGCACTCGGGACAGGGCTAGCACAGATACGCAGTATTTT
TRBV28,NA,NA,TRBJ1-6,CASTLIGGAIRYSPLHF,TGTGCCAGCACACTAATTGGGGGGGCTATTCGGTATTCACCCCTCCACTTT
TRBV28,NA,NA,TRBJ1-2,CASSLLAVYGYTF,TGTGCCAGCAGTTTGTTGGCGGTTTATGGCTACACCTTC
TRBV11-2,NA,NA,TRBJ2-7,CASSHGTQYSYEQYF,TGTGCCAGCAGCCACGGGACGCAATACTCCTACGAGCAGTACTTC
TRBV6-5,TRBD1,NA,TRBJ1-1,CASSRGGGTEAFF,TGTGCCAGCTCCAGGGGGGGAGGCACTGAAGCTTTCTTT
TRBV30,TRBD2,few,TRBJ2-1,CAWSVERGGNEQFF,TGTGCCTGGAGTGTAGAGCGGGGGGGCAATGAGCAGTTCTTC
TRBV5-4,NA,NA,TRBJ2-7,CASSLSGYEQYF,TGTGCCAGCAGCTTATCGGGTTACGAGCAGTACTTC
TRBV28,NA,NA,TRBJ1-2,CASSLGGINYGYTF,TGTGCCAGCAGTTTAGGGGGGATAAACTATGGCTACACCTTC
TRBV15,NA,NA,TRBJ1-6,CATSVGSANSPLHF,TGTGCCACCAGCGTCGGAAGTGCCAATTCACCCCTCCACTTT
TRBV5-1,NA,NA,TRBJ1-2,CASSLDWTDFYGYTF,TGCGCCAGCAGCTTGGACTGGACAGACTTCTATGGCTACACCTTC
TRBV2,TRBD1,once,TRBJ2-2,CARRTGANTGELFF,TGTGCCAGAAGGACAGGGGCGAACACCGGGGAGCTGTTTTTT
TRBV28,NA,NA,TRBJ1-5,CASSVVRTLNSNQPQHF,TGTGCCAGCAGTGTGGTGAGGACCCTCAATAGCAATCAGCCCCAGCATTTT
TRBV30,TRBD1,few,TRBJ1-1,CAWGTGRTEAFF,TGTGCCTGGGGGACAGGGAGGACTGAAGCTTTCTTT
TRBV5-1,NA,once,TRBJ1-2,CASSPGTANYGYTF,TGCGCCAGCAGCCCAGGGACGGCCAACTATGGCTACACCTTC
TRBV7-9,NA,NA,TRBJ2-7,CASSADSPPSYEQYF,TGTGCCAGCAGCGCGGACTCGCCTCCCTCCTACGAGCAGTACTTC
TRBV7-9,NA,NA,TRBJ1-2,CASSPQTGSNYGYTF,TGTGCCAGCAGCCCTCAGACAGGATCTAACTATGGCTACACCTTC
TRBV5-1,TRBD2,NA,TRBJ2-1,CASSNGLVSDEQFF,TGCGCCAGCAGTAACGGACTAGTAAGCGATGAGCAGTTCTTC
TRBV6-6,NA,NA,TRBJ2-4,CASSQDSLNIQYF,TGTGCCAGCAGCCAGGACAGCCTAAACATTCAGTACTTC
TRBV2,NA,NA,TRBJ1-5,CASSGNLRSNQPQHF,TGTGCCAGCAGTGGGAACTTGCGGAGCAATCAGCCCCAGCATTTT
TRBV5-1,NA,NA,TRBJ2-5,CASTRTANFQETQYF,TGCGCCAGCACCCGGACAGCAAACTTTCAAGAGACCCAGTACTTC
TRBV28,NA,NA,TRBJ1-4,CASTRQDGANEKLFF,TGTGCCAGCACTAGACAGGACGGGGCTAATGAAAAACTGTTTTTT
TRBV2,NA,once,TRBJ2-5,CASSPTPGTRETQYF,TGTGCCAGCAGCCCGACCCCCGGGACTCGGGAGACCCAGTACTTC
TRBV5-4,NA,NA,TRBJ2-7,CASSRQPSYEQYF,TGTGCCAGCAGCCGACAGCCATCCTACGAGCAGTACTTC
TRBV7-9,NA,NA,TRBJ1-2,CASSFGRNYGYTF,TGTGCCAGCAGCTTCGGACGGAACTATGGCTACACCTTC
TRBV15,NA,NA,TRBJ2-2,CATSEGASNTGELFF,TGTGCCACCTCGGAGGGGGCGTCGAACACCGGGGAGCTGTTTTTT
TRBV4-1,TRBD2,many,TRBJ2-1,CASSPEGLEGGEQFF,TGCGCCAGCAGCCCTGAAGGACTAGAGGGAGGGGAGCAGTTCTTC
TRBV2,NA,NA,TRBJ1-1,CASSEALGPAFF,TGTGCCAGCAGTGAAGCCCTGGGCCCAGCTTTCTTT
TRBV2,NA,NA,TRBJ1-1,CASSEASPNTEAFF,TGTGCCAGCAGTGAAGCATCCCCGAACACTGAAGCTTTCTTT
TRBV2,TRBD1,NA,TRBJ2-7,CASSEGALYEQYF,TGTGCCAGCAGCGAGGGGGCCCTCTACGAGCAGTACTTC
TRBV27,TRBD1,NA,TRBJ1-5,CASSGGTENQPQHF,TGTGCCAGCAGTGGGGGGACAGAAAATCAGCCCCAGCATTTT
TRBV27,NA,many,TRBJ2-7,CAVGDSRYEQYF,TGTGCCGTCGGGGACTCCCGGTACGAGCAGTACTTC
TRBV25-1,NA,NA,TRBJ2-7,CASSPAGTYEQYF,TGTGCCAGCAGTCCGGCGGGAACCTACGAGCAGTACTTC
TRBV5-1,TRBD2,NA,TRBJ2-1,CASSLTSGRAGDNEQFF,TGCGCCAGCAGCTTGACTAGCGGGAGGGCTGGGGACAATGAGCAGTTCTTC
TRBV5-6,TRBD1,once,TRBJ2-7,CASSWGTGNEQYF,TGTGCCAGCAGCTGGGGGACAGGGAACGAGCAGTACTTC
TRBV2,TRBD2,NA,TRBJ2-3,CASSEGGLAGKDTQYF,TGTGCCAGCAGTGAAGGAGGACTAGCGGGAAAAGATACGCAGTATTTT
TRBV9,NA,NA,TRBJ1-1,CASSGTGTEAFF,TGTGCCAGCAGCGGAACAGGGACTGAAGCTTTCTTT
TRBV27,NA,NA,TRBJ2-7,CASSLSGPSSYEQYF,TGTGCCAGCAGTTTATCGGGACCAAGCTCCTACGAGCAGTACTTC
TRBV28,NA,NA,TRBJ1-1,CASSFQGRTEAFF,TGTGCCAGCAGTTTTCAGGGTAGAACTGAAGCTTTCTTT